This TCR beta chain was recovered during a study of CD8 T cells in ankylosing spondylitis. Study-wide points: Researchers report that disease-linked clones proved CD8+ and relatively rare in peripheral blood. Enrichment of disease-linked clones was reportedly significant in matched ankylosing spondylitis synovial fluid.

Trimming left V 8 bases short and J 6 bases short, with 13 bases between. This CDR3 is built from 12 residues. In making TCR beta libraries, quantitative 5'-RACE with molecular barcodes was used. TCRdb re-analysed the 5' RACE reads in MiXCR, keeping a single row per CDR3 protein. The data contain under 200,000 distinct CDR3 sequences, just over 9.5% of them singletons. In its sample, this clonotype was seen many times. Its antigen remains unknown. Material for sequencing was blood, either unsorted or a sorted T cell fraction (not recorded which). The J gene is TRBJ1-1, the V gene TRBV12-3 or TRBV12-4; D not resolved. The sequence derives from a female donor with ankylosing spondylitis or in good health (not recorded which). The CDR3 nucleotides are TGTGCCAGCGCTGTACTCTTGGCTGAAGCTTTCTTT. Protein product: CASAVLLAEAFF.